The following is a T cell receptor beta chain sequence with its context. Its antigen is still unknown. Qualities for individual bases were not recorded, and no much larger clone is one base off. TCRbeta CDR3 regions were amplified from genomic DNA by means of the immunoSEQ Assay, a bias-controlled multiplex PCR. Under the source paper's analysis protocol: The number of nucleated cells in each sample was estimated by amplification of reference gene primers within the assay. To quantify the absolute abundance of each unique TCRbeta CDR3 rearrangement, sequence reads were collapsed and filtered. For each sample, productive Simpson clonality was calculated by taking the square root of Simpson's diversity index across productive rearrangements. Not all clones reach the TCRdb copy of this immuneACCESS table, which keeps in-frame sequences only. Checked studies attribute under half of the gap to unresolved V genes and leave the rest unexplained. V and J calls and clone size are given by that table; D and trimming were obtained from the DNA. The sample table records about 250,000 clones; about four fifths of these occur just once. Together, the top ten hold about 3.6% of the sample.

This record belongs to a study of blood T cell repertoires in COVID-19 (TCRdb year 2020). Some background on the complete study: Samples covering the acute and convalescent phases of COVID-19 were provided by collaborators in the United States, Italy and Spain. The prospective study material was composed of cDNA or gDNA derived from T cells, B-cell-depleted T cells, or PBMCs. Subjects who had been exposed to COVID-19, were actively infected with it, or had recovered from it provided the deeply sampled blood TCRbeta repertoires that made up the dataset. The repertoires were released in a freely available public database meant as a resource for research on the immune response to SARS-CoV-2. The samples were drawn from two sources: the first 160 participants of the ongoing ImmuneRACE study, and 1,000 to 1,500 subjects contributed by 6 global collaborators. Sample metadata almost always included a de-identified subject ID, COVID-19 status, age in years and sex. Where available, HLA class I and class II types were taken from metadata supplied by the sample provider and were not determined by assay-based typing. The paper as a whole reports these results and caveats: The amount of clinical and demographic metadata varied by source and participant and was provided uncurated.

In the prospective study, participants were 18 to 89 years old, resided in approximately 22 geographic areas of the United States, and were enrolled through a virtual design. Cohort assignment in the prospective study relied on participant-reported clinical history from a screening survey and a study questionnaire. Exposed participants were defined as having been in contact with someone with a PCR-confirmed or clinician-diagnosed COVID-19 case within 2 weeks of study entry. Each participant in the prospective study had whole blood, serum and a nasopharyngeal or oropharyngeal swab collected by mobile phlebotomists. Over an approximately 2-month period, participants in the prospective study had the option of providing additional blood draws and questionnaires. Before DNA extraction, blood samples from the prospective study were shipped at room temperature or frozen. For this chain, trimming is 5 bases at the V end and 8 bases at the J end, and the number of junction bases without a gene match is 11. The germline V gene encodes CDR1 KGHSH and CDR2 LQKENI. The CDR3 measures 17 amino acids from cysteine to phenylalanine. The read is trimmed to its CDR3 DNA, 51 bases read in frame from base 1.

This receptor was obtained from a woman in her forties who had been exposed to COVID-19. The rearranged chain carries TRBV18 and TRBJ1-6, with TRBD1 matching 11 junction bases. Sequencing was performed on PBMCs or T cells enriched from blood (not recorded which). The DNA is TGTGCCAGCTCAGCGTTACCGGGACAGGGGGGAGATTCACCCCTCCACTTT. Translated, this gives CASSALPGQGGDSPLHF.